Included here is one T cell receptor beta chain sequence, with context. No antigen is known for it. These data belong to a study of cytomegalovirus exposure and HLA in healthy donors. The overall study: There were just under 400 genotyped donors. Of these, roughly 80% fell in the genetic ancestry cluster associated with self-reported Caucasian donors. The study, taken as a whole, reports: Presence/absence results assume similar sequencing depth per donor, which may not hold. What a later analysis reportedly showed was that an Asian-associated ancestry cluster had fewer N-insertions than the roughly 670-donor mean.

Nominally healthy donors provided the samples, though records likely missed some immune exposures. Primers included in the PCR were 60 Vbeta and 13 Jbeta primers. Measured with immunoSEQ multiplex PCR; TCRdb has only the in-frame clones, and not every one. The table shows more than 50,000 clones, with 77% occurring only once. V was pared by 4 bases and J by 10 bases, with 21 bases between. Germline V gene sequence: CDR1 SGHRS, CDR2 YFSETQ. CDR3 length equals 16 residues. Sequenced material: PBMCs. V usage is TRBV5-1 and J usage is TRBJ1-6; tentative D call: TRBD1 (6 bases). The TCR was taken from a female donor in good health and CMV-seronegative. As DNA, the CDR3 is TGCGCCAGCAGCCCTGACACAGGGACCCTCGGGTCACCCCTCCACTTT. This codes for CASSPDTGTLGSPLHF.